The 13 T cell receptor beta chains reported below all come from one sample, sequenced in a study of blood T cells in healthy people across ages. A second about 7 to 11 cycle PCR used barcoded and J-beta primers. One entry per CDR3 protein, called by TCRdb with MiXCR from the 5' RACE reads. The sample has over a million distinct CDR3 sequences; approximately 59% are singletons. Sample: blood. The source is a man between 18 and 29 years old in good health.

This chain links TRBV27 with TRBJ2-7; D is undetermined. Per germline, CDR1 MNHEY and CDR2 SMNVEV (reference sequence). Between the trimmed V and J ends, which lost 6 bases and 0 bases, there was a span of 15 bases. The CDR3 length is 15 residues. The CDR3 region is CASSPGLTFSYEQYF. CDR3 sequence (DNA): TGTGCCAGCAGCCCCGGGCTCACCTTCTCCTACGAGCAGTACTTC.

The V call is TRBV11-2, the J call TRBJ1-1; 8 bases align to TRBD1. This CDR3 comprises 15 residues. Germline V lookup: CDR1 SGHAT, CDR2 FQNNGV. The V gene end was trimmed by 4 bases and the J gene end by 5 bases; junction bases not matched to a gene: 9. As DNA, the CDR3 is TGTGCCAGCAGCTCCCGGACAGGGACCTTAACTGAAGCTTTCTTT. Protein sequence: CASSSRTGTLTEAFF.

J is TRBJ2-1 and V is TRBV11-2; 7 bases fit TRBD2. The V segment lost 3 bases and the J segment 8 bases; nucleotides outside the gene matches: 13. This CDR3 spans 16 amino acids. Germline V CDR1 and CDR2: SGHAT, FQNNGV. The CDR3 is CASSFGGLAEMDEQFF. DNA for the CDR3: TGTGCCAGCAGCTTCGGAGGGCTAGCGGAGATGGATGAGCAGTTCTTC.

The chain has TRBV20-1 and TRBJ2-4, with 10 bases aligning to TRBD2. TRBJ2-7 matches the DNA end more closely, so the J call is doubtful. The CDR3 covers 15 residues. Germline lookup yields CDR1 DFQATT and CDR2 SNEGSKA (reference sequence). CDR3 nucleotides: TGCAGTGCTAGAGATTGGGAGCGGGAGGGCCTCGAGCAGTACTTC. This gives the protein CSARDWEREGLEQYF.

CDR3 loop: CSATSGASSNEQFF. CDR3 nucleotides: TGCAGTGCTACCTCCGGGGCTAGTTCCAATGAGCAGTTCTTC. This sequence joins TRBV20-1 and TRBJ2-1, with D possibly being TRBD1 or TRBD2 (5 bases each). This CDR3 spans 14 amino acids. Trimming shortened V by 4 bases and J by 6 bases, and 16 bases separated the two germline ends. The germline V gene has CDR1 DFQATT and CDR2 SNEGSKA (reference sequence).

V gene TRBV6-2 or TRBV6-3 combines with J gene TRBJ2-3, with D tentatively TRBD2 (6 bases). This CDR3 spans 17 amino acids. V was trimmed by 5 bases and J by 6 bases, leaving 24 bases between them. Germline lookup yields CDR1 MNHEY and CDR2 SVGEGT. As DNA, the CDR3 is TGTGCCAGCAGTAGGAATGCGGGGTCCCCGAGTGGGGATACGCAGTATTTT. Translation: CASSRNAGSPSGDTQYF.

CDR3 sequence (DNA): TGTGCCAGCAGCGCTGGACTAGCGGGCAACCATGAGCAGTTCTTC. Its translation is CASSAGLAGNHEQFF. The V and J genes are TRBV9 and TRBJ2-1; 11 bases map to TRBD2. Germline trimming cut 3 bases from V and 8 bases from J; bases unmatched to any gene: 7. The CDR3 runs 15 residues. Germline lookup yields CDR1 SGDLS and CDR2 YYNGEE. Filled out from reference TRBV9 and TRBJ2-1, the complete variable domain reads DSGVTQTPKHLITATGQRVTLRCSPRSGDLSVYWYQQSLDQGLQFLIQYYNGEERAKGNILERFSAQQFPDLHSELNLSSLELGDSALYFCASSAGLAGNHEQFFGPGTRLTVL.

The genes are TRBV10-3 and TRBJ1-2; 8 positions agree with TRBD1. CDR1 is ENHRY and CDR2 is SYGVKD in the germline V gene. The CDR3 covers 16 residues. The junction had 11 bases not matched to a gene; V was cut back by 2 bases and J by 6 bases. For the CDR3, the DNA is TGTGCCATCAGTGAGGGGAAACAGGGGGGGAAGGATGGCTACACCTTC. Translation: CAISEGKQGGKDGYTF.

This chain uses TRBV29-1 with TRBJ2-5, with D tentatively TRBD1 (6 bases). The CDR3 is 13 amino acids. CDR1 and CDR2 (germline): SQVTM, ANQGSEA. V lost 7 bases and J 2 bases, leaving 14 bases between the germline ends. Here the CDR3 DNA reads TGCAGCGCCCAGGGGATCGGGCAAGAGACCCAGTACTTC. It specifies CSAQGIGQETQYF.

CDR3 in amino acids: CSASGSEQFF. The CDR3, as DNA: TGCAGTGCTAGCGGTAGTGAGCAGTTCTTC. J is TRBJ2-1 and V is TRBV20-1; D call uncertain. The germline gives CDR1 DFQATT, CDR2 SNEGSKA (reference sequence). The CDR3 extends over 10 amino acids. The ends were cut back, 3 bases at V and 9 bases at J, with 6 bases in the middle.

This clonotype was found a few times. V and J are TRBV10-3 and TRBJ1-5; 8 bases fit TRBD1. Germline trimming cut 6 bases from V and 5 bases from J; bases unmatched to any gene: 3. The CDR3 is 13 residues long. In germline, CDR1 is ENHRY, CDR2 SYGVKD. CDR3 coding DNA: TGTGCCATCAGGAAACAGGGGGATCAGCCCCAGCATTTT. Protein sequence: CAIRKQGDQPQHF.

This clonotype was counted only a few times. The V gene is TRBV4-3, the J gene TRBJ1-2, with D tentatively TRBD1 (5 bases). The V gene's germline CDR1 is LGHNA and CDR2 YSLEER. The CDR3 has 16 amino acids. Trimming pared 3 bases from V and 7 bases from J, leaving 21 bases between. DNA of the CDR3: TGCGCCAGCAGCCAGAAGATGGGACGGGTCTCATTTGGCTACACCTTC. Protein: CASSQKMGRVSFGYTF.

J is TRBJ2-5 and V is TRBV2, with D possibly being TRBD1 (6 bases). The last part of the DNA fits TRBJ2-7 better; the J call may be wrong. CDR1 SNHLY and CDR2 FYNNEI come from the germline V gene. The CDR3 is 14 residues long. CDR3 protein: CASRLTGFSYEQYF. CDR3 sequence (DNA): TGTGCCAGCAGGTTGACAGGATTCTCCTACGAGCAGTACTTC.